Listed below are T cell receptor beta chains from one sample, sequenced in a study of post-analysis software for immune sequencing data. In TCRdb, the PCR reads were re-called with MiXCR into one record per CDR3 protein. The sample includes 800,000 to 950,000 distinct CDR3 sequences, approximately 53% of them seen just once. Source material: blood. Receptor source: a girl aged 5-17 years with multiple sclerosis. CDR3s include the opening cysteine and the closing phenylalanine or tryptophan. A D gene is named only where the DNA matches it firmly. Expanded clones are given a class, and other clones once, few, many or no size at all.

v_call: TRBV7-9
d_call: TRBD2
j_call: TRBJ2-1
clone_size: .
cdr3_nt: TGTGCCAGCAGCTCTCAAGGGCGAGCGGGGGACCCCTACAATGAGCAGTTCTTC
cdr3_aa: CASSSQGRAGDPYNEQFF

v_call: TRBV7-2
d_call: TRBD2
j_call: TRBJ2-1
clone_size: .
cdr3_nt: TGTGCCAGCAGCTTAGCCGGGGGGAACCGGAACAATGAGCAGTTCTTC
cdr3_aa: CASSLAGGNRNNEQFF

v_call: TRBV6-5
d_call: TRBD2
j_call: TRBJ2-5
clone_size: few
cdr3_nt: TGTGCCAGCAGTTTCAGCGGGAGACCCCAAGAGACCCAGTACTTC
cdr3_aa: CASSFSGRPQETQYF

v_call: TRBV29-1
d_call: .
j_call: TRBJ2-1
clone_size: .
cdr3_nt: TGCAGCGTTGGGGGAGGGACAGAGCGCTACAATGAGCAGTTCTTC
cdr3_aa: CSVGGGTERYNEQFF

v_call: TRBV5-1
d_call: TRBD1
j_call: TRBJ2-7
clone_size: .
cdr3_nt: TGCGCCAGCAGCTTGGACTCCGACAGGGACTACGAGCAGTACTTC
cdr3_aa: CASSLDSDRDYEQYF

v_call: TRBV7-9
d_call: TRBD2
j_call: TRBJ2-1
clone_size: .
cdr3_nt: TGTGCCAGCAGCTTCGGGCTAGCGGGACCTTACAATGAGCAGTTCTTC
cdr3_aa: CASSFGLAGPYNEQFF

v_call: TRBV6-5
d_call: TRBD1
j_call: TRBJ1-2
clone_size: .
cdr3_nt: TGTGCCAGCAGTTACCGGGACAGGGGGCCGGATGGAGGCTACACCTTC
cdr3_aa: CASSYRDRGPDGGYTF

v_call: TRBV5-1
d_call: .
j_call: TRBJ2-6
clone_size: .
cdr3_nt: TGCGCCAGCAGCCCATCGACAGTCCCTAGCTCTGGGGCCAACGTCCTGACTTTC
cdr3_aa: CASSPSTVPSSGANVLTF

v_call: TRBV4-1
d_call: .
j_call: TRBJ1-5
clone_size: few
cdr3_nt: TGCGCCAGCAGCCAAGATCGAGGCAGGGGCCTCGGGCCCCAGCATTTT
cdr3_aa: CASSQDRGRGLGPQHF

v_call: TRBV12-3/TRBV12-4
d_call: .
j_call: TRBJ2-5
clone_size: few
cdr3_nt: TGTGCCAGCAGATCCGGGACCGAGGGAGAGACCCAGTACTTC
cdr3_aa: CASRSGTEGETQYF

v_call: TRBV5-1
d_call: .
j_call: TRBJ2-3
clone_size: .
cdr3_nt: TGCGCCAGCAGCCTGGGACGATCGACTAGCACAGATACGCAGTATTTT
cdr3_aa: CASSLGRSTSTDTQYF

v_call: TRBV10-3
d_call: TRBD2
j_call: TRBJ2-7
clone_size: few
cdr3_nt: TGTGCCACTATGACTAGCGGGAGTTACGAGCAGTACTTC
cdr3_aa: CATMTSGSYEQYF

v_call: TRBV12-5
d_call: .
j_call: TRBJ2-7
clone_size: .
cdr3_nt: TGTGCTAGTGGTTTGGGAGCCTGGGCAGCCTACGAGCAGTACTTC
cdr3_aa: CASGLGAWAAYEQYF

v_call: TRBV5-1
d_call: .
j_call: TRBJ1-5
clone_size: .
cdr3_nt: TGTGCCAGCAGTTTAGAAGGAGTCGGCAATCAGCCCCAGCATTTT
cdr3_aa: CASSLEGVGNQPQHF

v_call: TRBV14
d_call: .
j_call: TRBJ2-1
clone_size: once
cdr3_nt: TGCGCCAGCAGTCCTACGCCAGTTTACAATGAGCAGTTCTTC
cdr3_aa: CASSPTPVYNEQFF

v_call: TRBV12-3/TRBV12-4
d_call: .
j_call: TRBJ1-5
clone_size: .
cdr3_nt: TGTGCCAGCAGCCAGCCAAACAATCAGCCCCAGCATTTT
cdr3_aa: CASSQPNNQPQHF

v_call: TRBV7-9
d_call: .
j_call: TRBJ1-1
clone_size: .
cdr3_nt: TGTGCCGGGAGCGAGCGGTGGAACACTGAAGCTTTCTTT
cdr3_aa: CAGSERWNTEAFF